This passage covers 22 T cell receptor beta chains from one sample sequenced in a study of T cells in Graves' hyperthyroidism and ophthalmopathy. What was amplified from RNA transcripts were TCR beta CDR3 regions. Primed by the HTBI set, a first-round RT-PCR was run on the TCR CDR3. TCRdb redid the calling of the multiplex PCR reads with MiXCR, one entry per CDR3 protein. The data hold roughly 700,000 distinct CDR3 sequences, with approximately 15% observed a single time. The material sequenced was blood. The receptors come from a man aged 45-65 years with Graves' hyperthyroidism.

This clonotype is a singleton in its sample. The genes are TRBV20-1 and TRBJ2-1; 8 positions match TRBD2. Unmatched junction bases numbered 7, after V lost 6 bases and J lost 0 bases. Germline CDR1 DFQATT, CDR2 SNEGSKA (reference sequence). The CDR3 runs to 15 residues. The CDR3 loop reads CSATPTSVSYNEQFF. CDR3 in DNA: TGCAGTGCCACCCCGACTAGCGTCTCCTACAATGAGCAGTTCTTC.

This clonotype was recorded many times. The chain recombines TRBV9 with TRBJ2-3, with TRBD1 identical over 9 bases. The germline V gene has CDR1 SGDLS and CDR2 YYNGEE. There are 15 residues in the CDR3. V was clipped by 4 bases and J by 1 base; unmatched bases: 4. CDR3 sequence reads: CASSSDRGGTDTQYF. The CDR3 nucleotides are TGTGCCAGCAGCTCCGACAGGGGGGGCACAGATACGCAGTATTTT.

Ten or more counts support this clonotype. The CDR3 loop is CSASQKRVYYNEQFF. DNA of the CDR3: TGCAGTGCTAGCCAGAAGCGGGTGTACTACAATGAGCAGTTCTTC. The chain recombines TRBV20-1 with TRBJ2-1, with D perhaps TRBD2 (6 bases). V lost 3 bases and J 3 bases, leaving 15 bases between the germline ends. The CDR3 covers 15 residues. CDR1 DFQATT and CDR2 SNEGSKA come from the germline V gene (reference sequence).

The sample holds many counts of this clonotype. The chain combines TRBV20-1 with TRBJ2-5; 11 bases align to TRBD2. This CDR3 contains 13 residues. With 8 bases clipped from V and 1 base from J, the junction kept 3 bases outside the gene matches. The germline gives CDR1 DFQATT, CDR2 SNEGSKA (reference sequence). CDR3 in amino acids: CSQGLAAQETQYF. Written as DNA, the CDR3 is TGCAGTCAGGGACTAGCGGCCCAAGAGACCCAGTACTTC.

This chain links TRBV6-1 with TRBJ2-5; D is unclear. V was clipped by 7 bases and J by 4 bases, with 4 bases between them. Germline CDR1 is MNHNS and CDR2 is SASEGT. This CDR3 is built from 10 residues. The CDR3 protein is CASNGETQYF. In nucleotides, the CDR3 is TGTGCCAGCAACGGAGAGACCCAGTACTTC.

This clonotype was seen repeatedly, ten times or more. The J gene is TRBJ2-4, the V gene TRBV28; weak D call: TRBD2 (6 bases). The CDR3 is 14 residues long. Looked up from germline, CDR1 is MDHEN and CDR2 is SYDVKM. The ends were cut back, 2 bases at V and 5 bases at J, with 10 bases in the middle. This CDR3 reads CASSLGGNQNIQYF. CDR3 nucleotide sequence: TGTGCCAGCAGTTTAGGCGGGAACCAAAACATTCAGTACTTC.

This clonotype was counted ten times or more. This chain joins TRBV28 and TRBJ2-2, with 12 bases that match TRBD2. V lost 7 bases, J lost 5 bases, and 5 bases stayed unmatched. The CDR3 sequence is 15 residues long. The V gene's germline CDR1 is MDHEN and CDR2 SYDVKM. This CDR3 reads CASTGLAGWTGELFF. For the CDR3, the DNA is TGTGCCAGCACTGGACTAGCGGGATGGACCGGGGAGCTGTTTTTT. Full variable domain (outside the CDR3, taken from reference TRBV28 and TRBJ2-2): DVKVTQSSRYLVKRTGEKVFLECVQDMDHENMFWYRQDPGLGLRLIYFSYDVKMKEKGDIPEGYSVSREKKERFSLILESASTNQTSMYLCASTGLAGWTGELFFGEGSRLTVL.

This clonotype was seen a few times. The junction does not match germline at one end; this may be a read error. This chain connects TRBV13 to TRBJ2-2; D not certain. The CDR3 is 15 amino acids. Per germline, CDR1 PRHDT and CDR2 FYEKMQ (reference sequence). The CDR3 is CASGLGGLNTGELFF. The CDR3 DNA reads as TGTGCCAGCGGCTTAGGCGGTTTGAACACCGGGGAGCTGTTTTTT.

The table lists this clonotype with many counts. The chain recombines TRBV28 with TRBJ2-1, with D possibly TRBD2 on 6 matching bases. V gave up 3 bases and J gave up 0 bases, with 27 bases separating them. CDR3 length: 21 residues. Germline loops: CDR1 MDHEN, CDR2 SYDVKM. The CDR3, as DNA: TGTGCCAGCAGTTTCCTCCAAAGGACTACCCGCACCCTTAGCTCCTACAATGAGCAGTTCTTC. Translated, it gives CASSFLQRTTRTLSSYNEQFF.

The sample holds many counts of this clonotype. CDR3 nucleotide sequence: TGTGCCAGCGGGAGTTCAACAGATACGCAGTATTTT. Translation: CASGSSTDTQYF. The V and J genes are TRBV28 and TRBJ2-3; D possibly corresponds to TRBD2 (5 bases). The germline V gene encodes CDR1 MDHEN and CDR2 SYDVKM. The CDR3 is 12 residues long. V lost 8 bases and J 3 bases, leaving 9 bases between the germline ends.

This clonotype has at least ten counts. The gene calls are TRBV7-2 and TRBJ1-5; tentative D call: TRBD1 (5 bases). CDR3 size: 13 residues. Germline V CDR1 and CDR2: SGHTA, FQGNSA. Trimming took off 3 bases at V and 7 bases at J, with 10 bases between the two ends. The DNA of the CDR3 is TGTGCCAGCAGCTTGCAGACAGAGCAGCCCCAGCATTTT. It encodes CASSLQTEQPQHF. The entire variable domain, with the rest obtained from reference TRBV7-2 and TRBJ1-5, is as follows: GAGVSQSPSNKVTEKGKDVELRCDPISGHTALYWYRQSLGQGLEFLIYFQGNSAPDKSGLPSDRFSAERTGGSVSTLTIQRTQQEDSAVYLCASSLQTEQPQHFGDGTRLSIL.

This clonotype was seen repeatedly, ten times or more. The chain combines TRBV28 with TRBJ1-5; the match to TRBD1 covers 7 bases. Per germline, CDR1 MDHEN and CDR2 SYDVKM. The CDR3 length is 15 residues. V lost 4 bases, J lost 0 bases, and 3 bases stayed unmatched. The CDR3 sequence is CASSSGQDSNQPQHF. CDR3 bases: TGTGCCAGCAGTTCCGGACAGGATAGCAATCAGCCCCAGCATTTT.

This clonotype has ten or more counts. The conserved closing phenylalanine or tryptophan is absent in this CDR3, likely reflecting a read error. This chain joins TRBV11-3 and TRBJ1-1; tentative D call: TRBD1 (5 bases). V lost 5 bases, J lost 2 bases, and 12 bases lay in between. Germline loops: CDR1 SGHNT, CDR2 YENEEA. The CDR3 covers 14 residues. The CDR3 loop is CASSPGQGNTEAFS. The CDR3 DNA reads as TGTGCCAGCAGCCCAGGTCAGGGAAACACTGAAGCTTTCTCT.

The CDR3 DNA follows: TGTGCCAGCAGCCAGGCCGACCAATACTCCTACGAGCAGTACTTC. This codes for CASSQADQYSYEQYF. The chain combines TRBV7-9 with TRBJ2-7, with no clear D. V lost 5 bases and J lost 0, with 14 bases in between. Germline lookup yields CDR1 SEHNR and CDR2 FQNEAQ (reference sequence). This CDR3 has 15 residues.

This clonotype was observed at least ten times. V is TRBV9 and J is TRBJ2-5, with D possibly called TRBD1 or TRBD2 (5 bases each). Trimming stripped 4 bases from V and 2 bases from J, with 18 bases between. CDR1 is SGDLS, CDR2 YYNGEE, per germline. The CDR3 is 16 residues long. This CDR3 is CASSPTGTLTQETQYF. DNA of the CDR3: TGTGCCAGCAGCCCAACCGGGACCCTGACTCAAGAGACCCAGTACTTC.

This clonotype appeared a few times. This chain uses TRBV7-2 with TRBJ2-6, with unresolved D. CDR1 is SGHTA and CDR2 is FQGNSA in the germline V gene. The CDR3 contains 17 residues. The V end was cut by 5 bases, the J end by 0 bases, with 14 bases between. For the CDR3, the DNA is TGTGCCAGCAGCGCCTTGGCAGTCCCCTCTGGGGCCAACGTCCTGACTTTC. Residues: CASSALAVPSGANVLTF.

In this sample, this clonotype turned up many times. The chain carries TRBV29-1 and TRBJ2-3, with D hard to call. The length of the CDR3 is 11 residues. Germline V lookup: CDR1 SQVTM, CDR2 ANQGSEA. Trimming cost V 4 bases and J 3 bases, with 5 bases left between them. The CDR3 sequence: CSVAVTDTQYF. CDR3 DNA: TGCAGCGTTGCTGTTACAGATACGCAGTATTTT.

The CDR3 DNA reads as TGTGCCAGCGGCAACAGGCCCCTGGATGAAAAACTGTTTTTT. Protein product: CASGNRPLDEKLFF. The chain recombines TRBV2 with TRBJ1-4; a weak D match, TRBD1 (5 bases). CDR1 is SNHLY, CDR2 FYNNEI, per germline. The CDR3 is 14 residues long. Trimming left V 8 bases short and J 6 bases short, with 16 bases between.

This clonotype was observed many times. The chain joins TRBV7-8 to TRBJ2-1; 8 bases line up with TRBD1. Per the germline V gene, CDR1 is SGHVS and CDR2 is FQNEAQ. The length of the CDR3 is 14 residues. V dropped 5 bases and J dropped 9; count of bases not matched to a gene: 9. The CDR3 DNA follows: TGTGCCAGCAGCGGAGGCAGGGGGCCAAGTGAGCAGTTCTTC. This sequence encodes CASSGGRGPSEQFF.

This rearrangement joins TRBV27 to TRBJ2-7; tentatively, D is TRBD2 (5 bases). This CDR3 region has 13 residues. V lost 0 bases and J lost 6, with 9 bases in between. CDR1 and CDR2 (germline): MNHEY, SMNVEV (reference sequence). In DNA form, the CDR3 reads TGTGCCAGCAGTTTATCATCCGGGGTCGAGCAGTACTTC. Amino acids: CASSLSSGVEQYF.

The chain employs TRBV5-1 and TRBJ1-1; possible D gene TRBD1, 6 bases. Germline lookup yields CDR1 SGHRS and CDR2 YFSETQ. This CDR3 has 16 amino acids. V dropped 0 bases and J dropped 0 bases, with 12 bases sitting between them. CDR3 in amino acids: CASSLASDSMNTEAFF. The DNA for the CDR3 is TGCGCCAGCAGCTTGGCCTCGGACAGCATGAACACTGAAGCTTTCTTT.

This clonotype appeared many times. V usage is TRBV30 and J usage is TRBJ1-5, with D maybe TRBD1 (6 bases). The CDR3 is 14 residues long. CDR1 is GTSNPN and CDR2 is SVGIG in the germline V gene (reference sequence). V was trimmed by 3 bases and J by 0 bases, leaving 9 bases between them. The CDR3 coding sequence is TGTGCCTGGAGGCAGACAGGTAGCAATCAGCCCCAGCATTTT. Its translation: CAWRQTGSNQPQHF.